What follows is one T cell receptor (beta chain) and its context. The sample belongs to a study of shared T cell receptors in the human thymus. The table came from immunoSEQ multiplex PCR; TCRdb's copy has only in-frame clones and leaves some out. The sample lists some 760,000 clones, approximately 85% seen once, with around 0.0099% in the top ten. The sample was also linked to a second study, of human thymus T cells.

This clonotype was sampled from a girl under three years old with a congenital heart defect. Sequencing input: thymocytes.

CDR3 loop: CASSLAGQGAVEAFF. CDR3 nucleotide sequence: TGTGCCAGCAGTCTCGCGGGACAGGGGGCGGTTGAAGCTTTCTTT. The chain joins TRBV28 to TRBJ1-1, with TRBD1 identical over 12 bases. Trimming took 5 bases from V and 7 from J; bases not matched to a gene: 8. Germline values: CDR1 MDHEN, CDR2 SYDVKM. This CDR3 is built from 15 residues. Looking up the rest from reference TRBV28 and TRBJ1-1 gives the full variable domain: DVKVTQSSRYLVKRTGEKVFLECVQDMDHENMFWYRQDPGLGLRLIYFSYDVKMKEKGDIPEGYSVSREKKERFSLILESASTNQTSMYLCASSLAGQGAVEAFFGQGTRLTVV.